This T cell receptor (beta chain) came from a study of blood T cells in healthy people across ages. Study-level results: Naive and antigen-experienced cells could not be conclusively compared, given unsorted PBMCs. Per million T cells, TCR beta diversity dropped about linearly as age rose.

Together with a sample-barcoded 5' primer, a J-beta primer mix was included in a second PCR lasting about 6 to 12 cycles. TCRdb used MiXCR to reprocess the 5' RACE reads, holding one entry per CDR3 protein. Among about 1,500,000 distinct CDR3 sequences listed, about 40% were seen once. The germline gives CDR1 LGHNA, CDR2 YNFKEQ. Trimming shortened V by 0 bases and J by 7 bases, and 21 bases separated the two germline ends. The CDR3 totals 17 residues. Worth noting for this clonotype: Antigen unknown.

Sequenced sample: blood. The rearrangement joins TRBV4-2 to TRBJ1-1, with D tentatively TRBD1 (6 bases). This TCR came from a woman aged 18-29 years in good health. The CDR3 region is CASSQDPFTGRQDEAFF. CDR3 bases: TGTGCCAGCAGCCAAGACCCCTTTACAGGGCGGCAAGATGAAGCTTTCTTT.